This T cell receptor (beta chain) was retrieved from a study of shared clonotypes between healthy human individuals. About this clone: Its antigen remains unidentified.

Findings of the study overall: Shared clonotypes across all four donors exceeded non-shared ones in generation probability.

The CDR3 loop spans 13 amino acids. Trimming cost V 5 bases and J 5 bases; bases outside gene matches: 5. The V gene's germline CDR1 is MNHEY and CDR2 SMNVEV (reference sequence). Terminally differentiated effector memory CD45RA+ cells were excluded by CCR7 positive selection of CD45RO-negative cells. Clones were sequenced by immunoSEQ multiplex PCR, and TCRdb holds only the in-frame ones, with some missing. The table lists about 2.2 million clones, around 93% of them singletons. The TCR was taken from a man between 18 and 35 years old in good health. Some clones in this sample may be carry-over from other donors' samples. The chain recombines TRBV27 with TRBJ2-7; 8 positions match TRBD1. The specimen was naive CD8+ T cells from PBMCs. For the CDR3, the DNA is TGTGCCAGCAGTCAATTGACAGGGGACGAGCAGTACTTC. Translation gives CASSQLTGDEQYF.